This TCR beta chain appears in the sequencing data of a study of T cells in Graves' hyperthyroidism and ophthalmopathy (dated by TCRdb to between 2017 and 2020). Background for the entire study: Peripheral blood samples were taken at the time of initial diagnosis, prior to any treatment. The study also compared thyroid tissue and blood T-cell repertoires from 6 or 7 Graves' hyperthyroidism patients. TCR V-J signatures able to tell the groups apart were searched for in a discovery cohort of 90 to 100 patients, of whom roughly 42 had Graves' ophthalmopathy and roughly 57 had stable Graves' hyperthyroidism. The paper describes TCR Vbeta CDR3 sequencing of 140 or so peripheral blood samples, made up of 43 ophthalmopathy patients, around 73 hyperthyroidism patients and 17 progressor patients. An independent validation cohort of around 19 hyperthyroidism patients and about 15 patients who later progressed to ophthalmopathy tested prospective prediction of ophthalmopathy. The 90 or so discovery patients were randomly split 7:3 into training and test sets. After blood sampling, hyperthyroidism patients were treated with methimazole at a starting dose of 30 mg daily, and ophthalmopathy patients were treated with high-dose intravenous methylprednisolone.

The sample holds a few counts of this clonotype. What antigen it recognizes has not been identified. No qualities accompany the bases; no much larger clone lies one base away. Overall results and qualifications from the work: In validation, the model predicted progression to ophthalmopathy with around 71% sensitivity and about 73% specificity, a median of 6.5 months before onset. Most expanded thyroid clonotypes (frequency above 0.001) were also found in blood, which suggests that blood repertoires may mirror thyroid immune responses. Sample size was not statistically predetermined, and investigators were not blinded to group allocation. In cross-validation, a model built on a 13 V-J signature told ophthalmopathy apart from stable hyperthyroidism with 87.88% sensitivity and about 81% specificity, and in testing the same model reached 80%/75%.

Amplification of TCR beta CDR3 regions was carried out from RNA transcripts. A first-round RT-PCR of the TCR CDR3 used the HTBI primer set with the Qiagen OneStep RT-PCR kit. Libraries were constructed in a second round of multiplex PCR, after which size selection and purification were performed. Libraries were sequenced paired-end with 100 bp reads on an Illumina HiSeq2000. The source study handled its data this way. SOAPnuke was used to process the raw data, with reads discarded if the reads contained adapters or uncalled bases, had a mean Phred below 15, or lacked an exact constant-primer or identifier match. High-quality paired reads were merged using COPE v1.2.5, and each unique nucleotide sequence was defined as a clonotype. Clonotypes were aligned to IMGT TRBV, TRBD and TRBJ reference segments using MiTCR v1.1. Analysis was restricted to V-J combinations with a frequency above 0.0001, which covered roughly 99% of repertoires. A TCS score was defined as the ratio of F50 (clonal expansion) to E x V (chaos), with BLOSUM62-based TCRdist applied between CDR3 peptides within each V-J. Welch's t-statistics and random forest reduced 500 to 650 V-J features to fewer than 15, which were used in a naive Bayes classifier (R e1071). TCRdb redid the processing of the public reads, applying fastp at Q25 and MiXCR, and retained in-frame beta chains. Each CDR3 protein gets just one entry, which takes the most common genes and DNA from the rows behind it. The V and J calls follow TCRdb's processing rather than the paper's. In all, the sample holds about 740,000 distinct CDR3 sequences, and 14% of those were seen once. The top ten constitute 10% of the sample.

Stable Graves' hyperthyroidism was defined as the absence of progression to ophthalmopathy over 18 months of follow-up. Hyperthyroidism patients were newly diagnosed, had a disease duration of under 2 months, and were aged 18 to 65 years. Patients with uncontrolled infections, other autoimmune diseases, pregnancy or lactation were excluded. Diagnoses relied on clinical symptoms, serum thyroxine and TRAb, thyroid ultrasound and orbital computed tomography. Ficoll-Paque density gradient centrifugation was used to isolate PBMCs from around 10 ml of fresh peripheral blood. Total RNA was extracted with Trizol reagent, and quality was checked on an Agilent 2100 Bioanalyzer. The clonotype originates from a woman aged 18-35 years with Graves' hyperthyroidism. Sequenced: blood.

The sequence in DNA is TGCAGTGCCCCAGGCCCCCCGGATACTGAGACCCAGTACTTC. Its protein reads: CSAPGPPDTETQYF. The chain is made from TRBV20-1 and TRBJ2-5, with the D gene uncertain. The germline V gene (reference sequence) gives CDR1 as DFQATT and CDR2 as SNEGSKA. Measured from the cysteine to the phenylalanine, the CDR3 is 14 residues long. The entry retains the CDR3 DNA only, 42 bases that are in frame from base 1. V is pared back by 6 bases and J by 5 bases, with 19 bases lying between the germline termini.